This T cell receptor beta chain was identified in a study of blood T cell repertoires in COVID-19. The CDR3 spans 17 residues. The V segment lost 4 bases and the J segment 2 bases; nucleotides outside the gene matches: 12. Germline V CDR1 and CDR2: LGHDT, YNNKEL (reference sequence). Original analysis: Reference gene primers were amplified, and this amplification served to estimate nucleated cell counts. The table came from immunoSEQ multiplex PCR; TCRdb's copy has only in-frame clones and leaves some out. V and J calls and clone size are given by that table; D and trimming were obtained from the DNA. The table lists 190,000 or so clones, 94% of them singletons.

This chain connects TRBV3-1 (or the pseudogene TRBV3-2) to TRBJ2-3; 7 positions match TRBD2. The origin of this receptor is a man aged 25-45 years with COVID-19, enrolled during active disease. Sequencing was carried out using peripheral blood. The CDR3 loop reads CASSPRRGSGTTDTQYF. For the CDR3, the DNA is TGTGCCAGCAGCCCACGCCGGGGGAGCGGGACCACAGATACGCAGTATTTT.